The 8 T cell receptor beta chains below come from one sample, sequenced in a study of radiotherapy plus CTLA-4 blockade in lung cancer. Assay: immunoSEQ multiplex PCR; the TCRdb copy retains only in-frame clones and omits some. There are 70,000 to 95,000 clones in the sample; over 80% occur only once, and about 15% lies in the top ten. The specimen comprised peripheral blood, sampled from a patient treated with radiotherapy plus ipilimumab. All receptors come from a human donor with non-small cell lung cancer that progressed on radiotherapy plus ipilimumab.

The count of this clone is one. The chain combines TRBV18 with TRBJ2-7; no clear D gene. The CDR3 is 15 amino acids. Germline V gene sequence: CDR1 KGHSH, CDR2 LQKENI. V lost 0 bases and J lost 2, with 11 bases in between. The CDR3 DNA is TGTGCCAGCTCACCACCCCCGGTAGGCCCCTACGAGCAGTACTTC. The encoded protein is CASSPPPVGPYEQYF.

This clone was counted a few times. CDR3 sequence reads: CASSLDQPQHF. The CDR3 DNA follows: TGTGCCAGCAGTTTAGATCAGCCCCAGCATTTT. V usage is TRBV28 and J usage is TRBJ1-5, with no clear D. The CDR3 consists of 11 residues. With 2 bases removed from V and 5 bases from J, the gap between germline ends came to 1 base. CDR1 and CDR2 from the germline V gene are MDHEN and SYDVKM. Together with reference TRBV28 and TRBJ1-5, the CDR3 gives the full variable domain: DVKVTQSSRYLVKRTGEKVFLECVQDMDHENMFWYRQDPGLGLRLIYFSYDVKMKEKGDIPEGYSVSREKKERFSLILESASTNQTSMYLCASSLDQPQHFGDGTRLSIL.

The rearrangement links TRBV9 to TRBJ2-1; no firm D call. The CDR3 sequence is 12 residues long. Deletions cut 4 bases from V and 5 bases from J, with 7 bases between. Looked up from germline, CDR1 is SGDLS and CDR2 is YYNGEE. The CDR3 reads CASSQSNNEQFF. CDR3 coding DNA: TGTGCCAGCAGCCAATCCAACAATGAGCAGTTCTTC.

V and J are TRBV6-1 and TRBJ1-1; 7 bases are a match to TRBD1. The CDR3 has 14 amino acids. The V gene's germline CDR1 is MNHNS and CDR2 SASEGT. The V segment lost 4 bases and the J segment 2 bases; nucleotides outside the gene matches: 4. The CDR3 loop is CASSVGQRNTEAFF. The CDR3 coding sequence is TGTGCCAGCAGTGTGGGACAGCGAAACACTGAAGCTTTCTTT.

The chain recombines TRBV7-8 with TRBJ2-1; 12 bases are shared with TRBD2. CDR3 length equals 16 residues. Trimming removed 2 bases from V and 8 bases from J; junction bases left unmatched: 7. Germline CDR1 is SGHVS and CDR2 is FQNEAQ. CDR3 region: CASSLKGLAGGDEQFF. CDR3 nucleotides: TGTGCCAGCAGCTTAAAGGGGCTAGCGGGAGGGGATGAGCAGTTCTTC.

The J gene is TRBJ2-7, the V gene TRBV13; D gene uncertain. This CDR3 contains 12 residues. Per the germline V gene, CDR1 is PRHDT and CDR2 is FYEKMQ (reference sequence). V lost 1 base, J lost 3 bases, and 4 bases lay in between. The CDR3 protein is CASSLESYEQYF. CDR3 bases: TGTGCCAGCAGCTTAGAAAGCTACGAGCAGTACTTC.

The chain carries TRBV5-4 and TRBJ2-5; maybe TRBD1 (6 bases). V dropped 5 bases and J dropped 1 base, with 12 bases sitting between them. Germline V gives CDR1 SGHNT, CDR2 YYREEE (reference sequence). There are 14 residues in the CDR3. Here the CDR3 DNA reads TGTGCCAGCAGTTCCAACAGGGCCCAAGAGACCCAGTACTTC. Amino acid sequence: CASSSNRAQETQYF.

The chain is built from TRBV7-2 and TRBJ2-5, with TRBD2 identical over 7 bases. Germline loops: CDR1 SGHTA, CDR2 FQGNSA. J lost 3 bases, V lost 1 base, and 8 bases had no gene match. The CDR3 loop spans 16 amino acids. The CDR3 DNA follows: TGTGCCAGCAGCTTAGTGGTTCTCGCGGGAGAAGAGACCCAGTACTTC. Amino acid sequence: CASSLVVLAGEETQYF.